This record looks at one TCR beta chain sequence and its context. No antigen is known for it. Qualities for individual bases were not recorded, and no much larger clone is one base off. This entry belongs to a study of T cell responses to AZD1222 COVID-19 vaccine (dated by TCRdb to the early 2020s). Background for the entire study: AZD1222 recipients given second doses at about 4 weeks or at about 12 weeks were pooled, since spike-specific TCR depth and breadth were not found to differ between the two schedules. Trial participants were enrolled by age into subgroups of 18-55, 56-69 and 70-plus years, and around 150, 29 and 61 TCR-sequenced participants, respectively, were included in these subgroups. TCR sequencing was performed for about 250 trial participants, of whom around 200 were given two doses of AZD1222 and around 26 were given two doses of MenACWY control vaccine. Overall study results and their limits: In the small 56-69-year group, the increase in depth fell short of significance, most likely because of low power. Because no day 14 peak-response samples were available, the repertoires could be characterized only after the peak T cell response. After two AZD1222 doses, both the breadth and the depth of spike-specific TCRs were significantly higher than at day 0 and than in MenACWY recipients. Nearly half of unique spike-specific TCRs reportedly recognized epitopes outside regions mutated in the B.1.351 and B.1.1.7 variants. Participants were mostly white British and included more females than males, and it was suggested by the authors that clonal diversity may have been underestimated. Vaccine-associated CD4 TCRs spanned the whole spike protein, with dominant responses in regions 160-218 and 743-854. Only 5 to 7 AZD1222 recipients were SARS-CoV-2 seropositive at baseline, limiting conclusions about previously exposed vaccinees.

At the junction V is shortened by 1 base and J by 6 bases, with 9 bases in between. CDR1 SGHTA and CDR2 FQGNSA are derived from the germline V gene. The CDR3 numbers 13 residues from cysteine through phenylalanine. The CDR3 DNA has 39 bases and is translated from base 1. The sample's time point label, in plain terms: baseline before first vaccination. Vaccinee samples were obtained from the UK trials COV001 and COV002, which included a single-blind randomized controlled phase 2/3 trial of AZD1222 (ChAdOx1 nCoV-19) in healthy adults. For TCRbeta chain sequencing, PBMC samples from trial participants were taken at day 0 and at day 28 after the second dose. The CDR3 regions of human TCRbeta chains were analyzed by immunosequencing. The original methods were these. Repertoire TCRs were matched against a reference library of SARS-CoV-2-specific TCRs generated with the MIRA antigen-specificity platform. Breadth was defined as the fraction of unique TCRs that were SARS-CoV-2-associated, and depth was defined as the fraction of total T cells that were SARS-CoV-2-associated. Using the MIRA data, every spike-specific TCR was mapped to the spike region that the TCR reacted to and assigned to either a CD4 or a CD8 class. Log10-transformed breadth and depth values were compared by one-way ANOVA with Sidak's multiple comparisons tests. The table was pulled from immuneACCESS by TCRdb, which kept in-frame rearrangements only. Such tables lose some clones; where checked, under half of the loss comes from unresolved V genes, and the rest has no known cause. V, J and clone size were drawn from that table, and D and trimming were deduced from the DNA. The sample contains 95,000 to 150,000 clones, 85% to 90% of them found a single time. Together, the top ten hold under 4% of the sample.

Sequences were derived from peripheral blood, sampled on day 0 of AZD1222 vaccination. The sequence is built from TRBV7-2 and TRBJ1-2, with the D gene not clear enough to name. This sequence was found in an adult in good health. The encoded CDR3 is CASSLDGSDGYTF. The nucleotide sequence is TGTGCCAGCAGCTTAGATGGTAGCGATGGCTACACCTTC. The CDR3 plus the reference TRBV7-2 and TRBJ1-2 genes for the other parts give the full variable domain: GAGVSQSPSNKVTEKGKDVELRCDPISGHTALYWYRQSLGQGLEFLIYFQGNSAPDKSGLPSDRFSAERTGGSVSTLTIQRTQQEDSAVYLCASSLDGSDGYTFGSGTRLTVV.